The T cell receptor (beta chain) described here comes from a study of low-dose radiotherapy and immunotherapy resistance in tumors (dated by TCRdb to the early 2020s). Study-level background: Patients in Cohort 1 were given 0.5 Gy per fraction every 2 weeks, and the prescribed total PTV dose was 6.5 Gy. Patients were given nivolumab as a 240 mg flat dose every two weeks and ipilimumab at 1 mg/kg every six weeks, with both drugs delivered intravenously. Aspirin 300 mg was taken orally once daily by patients for four cycles, starting on cycle 1 day 1. In Cohort 2, 1 Gy per fraction was delivered every two weeks, for a total of 13 Gy over 26 weeks. Eight patients were included in the translational analysis, namely three from the first dose cohort plus the first five from the second dose cohort. Randomization of trial participants into treatment groups was not performed. Cyclophosphamide 200 mg/m2 was administered intravenously every two weeks, one day before each radiation and immunotherapy administration.

The time point label of this sample denotes: after trial treatment. Taken with the paper, the label for treatment or condition translates to: LDRT plus nivolumab, ipilimumab, low-dose cyclophosphamide and aspirin (RACIN trial). Donors were enrolled in RACIN, a single-arm phase I dose-escalation trial combining nivolumab, ipilimumab, aspirin, low-dose cyclophosphamide and low-dose radiotherapy. To be eligible, a patient needed to have an advanced solid tumor that was TIL-negative. For sequencing, an Illumina HiSeq 2500 was employed. First-strand cDNA was synthesized with Superscript III and a set of TRAV- and TRBV-specific primers, covering both TCRalpha and TCRbeta chains. TCRs were amplified for 15 to 20 PCR cycles with Phusion, using a constant-region primer paired with the adapter attached to the V primers. The MessageAmp II aRNA Amplification Kit was used to amplify the isolated mRNA, with in vitro transcription run for about 15 hours at 37 degrees C. mRNA for TCR sequencing was isolated with the Dynabeads mRNA DIRECT Purification Kit. A second roughly 25-cycle Phusion PCR added indexed Illumina adapters, and products were purified with AMPure XP beads. The authors processed their data as follows. Custom Perl scripts were used to pool TCR sequences that encoded the same protein, to remove out-of-frame sequences, and to calculate the abundance of each clonotype. Any TCR sequence supported by only a single read was excluded from analysis. Shannon entropy, Gini index, clonality, richness, and the frequency of TCRs shared between repertoires were included as repertoire metrics. In TCRdb, the public reads were trimmed at Q25 with fastp and aligned with MiXCR, with productive beta chains retained. For every CDR3 protein sequence, its rows merge into one entry that carries the most common genes and DNA. These V and J calls originate from TCRdb's pipeline instead of the authors' own analysis. This sample lists under 95,000 distinct CDR3 sequences; around 17% were detected once. The ten largest clones represent approximately 1.5% of the sample.

This clonotype was observed at least ten times. This receptor's antigen is unknown. Per-nucleotide qualities are absent, and no much larger clonotype sits a single base away. Measured from the cysteine to the phenylalanine, the CDR3 is 14 residues long. Only the CDR3 DNA stays, 42 bases, in frame from base 1. The junction carries 8 bases between V and J, which are trimmed by 5 bases and 0 bases respectively. From the germline V gene, CDR1 is SGHRS and CDR2 is YFSETQ. The V and J genes are TRBV5-1 and TRBJ2-2, with no confident D gene call. Specimen: PBMCs, collected after low-dose radiotherapy plus immunotherapy. This receptor was taken from a male donor with prostate cancer. For the CDR3, the sequence is CASRQQTNTGELFF. Here is the DNA: TGCGCCAGCAGGCAGCAAACGAACACCGGGGAGCTGTTTTTT.